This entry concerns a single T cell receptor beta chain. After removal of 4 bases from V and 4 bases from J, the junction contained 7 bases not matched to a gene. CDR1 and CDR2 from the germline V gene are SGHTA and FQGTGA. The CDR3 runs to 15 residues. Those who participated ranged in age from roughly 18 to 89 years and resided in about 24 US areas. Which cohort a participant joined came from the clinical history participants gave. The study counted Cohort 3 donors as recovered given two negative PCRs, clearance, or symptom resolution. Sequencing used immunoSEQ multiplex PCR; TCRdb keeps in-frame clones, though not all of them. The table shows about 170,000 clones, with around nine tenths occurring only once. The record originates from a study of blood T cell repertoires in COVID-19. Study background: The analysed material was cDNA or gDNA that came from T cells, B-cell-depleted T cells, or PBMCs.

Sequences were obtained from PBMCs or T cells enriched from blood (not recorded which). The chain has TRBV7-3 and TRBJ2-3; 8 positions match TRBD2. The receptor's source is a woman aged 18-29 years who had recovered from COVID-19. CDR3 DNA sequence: TGTGCCAGCAGCTCCTCTCCGGGAGGGCCAGATACGCAGTATTTT. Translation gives CASSSSPGGPDTQYF.